The rows below give T cell receptor beta chains drawn from one sample of a study of cytomegalovirus exposure and HLA in healthy donors. Sequencing was performed with immunoSEQ multiplex PCR; in TCRdb, only in-frame clones are kept and a portion is missing. The table includes around 130,000 clones, roughly 79% detected once. The sample comprised PBMCs. These receptors were obtained from a man younger than 40 in good health and CMV-seronegative. The CDR3 runs from the conserved cysteine through the conserved F or W. Each record gives: CDR3 protein, CDR3 DNA, clone size, D gene, V gene, J gene. A D gene is named only where the DNA matches it firmly. Some rows mark clone size as missing; the rest say once, few, many or name a class of expanded clone.

CDR3 protein: CASSVVPAGGTDTQYF
CDR3 DNA: TGTGCCAGCAGCGTAGTACCAGCGGGCGGAACAGATACGCAGTATTTT
clone size: NA
D gene: NA
V gene: TRBV9
J gene: TRBJ2-3

CDR3 protein: CASSSRALLEANEKLFF
CDR3 DNA: TGTGCCAGCAGTTCCCGGGCCCTTTTGGAGGCTAATGAAAAACTGTTTTTT
clone size: few
D gene: NA
V gene: TRBV25-1
J gene: TRBJ1-4

CDR3 protein: CASSQDFGGGQKTQYF
CDR3 DNA: TGTGCCAGCAGCCAAGATTTCGGGGGAGGTCAGAAGACCCAGTACTTC
clone size: NA
D gene: NA
V gene: TRBV4-2
J gene: TRBJ2-5

CDR3 protein: CASSARSTGSYEQYF
CDR3 DNA: TGCGCCAGCAGCGCAAGATCTACCGGTTCCTACGAGCAGTACTTC
clone size: NA
D gene: NA
V gene: TRBV4-1
J gene: TRBJ2-7

CDR3 protein: CASSFRGGPSYEQYF
CDR3 DNA: TGTGCCAGCAGCTTCCGGGGAGGGCCTAGTTACGAGCAGTACTTC
clone size: NA
D gene: TRBD2
V gene: TRBV7-3
J gene: TRBJ2-7

CDR3 protein: CASSLKGSTGPRMGGYTF
CDR3 DNA: TGTGCCAGCAGTTTAAAGGGAAGCACAGGGCCCCGTATGGGGGGCTACACCTTC
clone size: NA
D gene: NA
V gene: TRBV27
J gene: TRBJ1-2

CDR3 protein: CASSFIGGIYEQYF
CDR3 DNA: TGTGCCAGCAGTTTTATAGGCGGGATCTACGAGCAGTACTTC
clone size: NA
D gene: NA
V gene: TRBV27
J gene: TRBJ2-7

CDR3 protein: CAWSGASGNTIYF
CDR3 DNA: TGTGCCTGGAGTGGGGCATCTGGAAACACCATATATTTT
clone size: once
D gene: NA
V gene: TRBV30
J gene: TRBJ1-3

CDR3 protein: CASPPGLAGGRRGELFF
CDR3 DNA: TGCGCCAGTCCTCCGGGACTAGCGGGAGGGCGTCGCGGGGAGCTGTTTTTT
clone size: NA
D gene: TRBD2
V gene: TRBV5-1
J gene: TRBJ2-2

CDR3 protein: CASSKLARSYEQYF
CDR3 DNA: TGCGCCAGCAGCAAACTAGCGCGCTCCTACGAGCAGTACTTC
clone size: NA
D gene: TRBD2
V gene: TRBV5-1
J gene: TRBJ2-7

CDR3 protein: CASSSTENTEAFF
CDR3 DNA: TGTGCCAGCAGTAGCACAGAAAACACTGAAGCTTTCTTT
clone size: few
D gene: NA
V gene: TRBV2
J gene: TRBJ1-1

CDR3 protein: CASSTPGQGTGYTF
CDR3 DNA: TGTGCCAGCAGTACCCCGGGACAGGGGACTGGCTACACCTTC
clone size: few
D gene: TRBD1
V gene: TRBV28
J gene: TRBJ1-2

CDR3 protein: CASSETENQPQHF
CDR3 DNA: TGTGCCAGCAGTGAAACAGAGAATCAGCCCCAGCATTTT
clone size: few
D gene: NA
V gene: TRBV6-1
J gene: TRBJ1-5

CDR3 protein: CASSIRDSYGYTF
CDR3 DNA: TGTGCCAGTAGTATACGGGACAGCTATGGCTACACCTTC
clone size: NA
D gene: TRBD1
V gene: TRBV19
J gene: TRBJ1-2

CDR3 protein: CASSVTGGDEKLFF
CDR3 DNA: TGTGCCAGTAGTGTGACAGGGGGCGATGAAAAACTGTTTTTT
clone size: NA
D gene: TRBD1
V gene: TRBV19
J gene: TRBJ1-4

CDR3 protein: CASSGYRVYGNQPQHF
CDR3 DNA: TGTGCCAGCAGTGGATACAGGGTATACGGCAATCAGCCCCAGCATTTT
clone size: NA
D gene: NA
V gene: TRBV28
J gene: TRBJ1-5

CDR3 protein: CASSLIGREANEQYF
CDR3 DNA: TGTGCCAGCAGCTTAATCGGGCGGGAGGCGAATGAGCAGTACTTC
clone size: NA
D gene: TRBD2
V gene: TRBV7-9
J gene: TRBJ2-7

CDR3 protein: CASSLVGLAGARGTDTQYF
CDR3 DNA: TGTGCCAGCAGCTTAGTTGGGCTAGCGGGGGCTAGGGGCACAGATACGCAGTATTTT
clone size: NA
D gene: TRBD2
V gene: TRBV7-2
J gene: TRBJ2-3

CDR3 protein: CASSHGQTNYNEQFF
CDR3 DNA: TGTGCCAGCAGCCACGGACAGACAAACTACAATGAGCAGTTCTTC
clone size: NA
D gene: NA
V gene: TRBV6-5
J gene: TRBJ2-1

CDR3 protein: CASRPGQGDQPQHF
CDR3 DNA: TGTGCCAGTAGGCCGGGACAGGGAGATCAGCCCCAGCATTTT
clone size: NA
D gene: TRBD1
V gene: TRBV28
J gene: TRBJ1-5

CDR3 protein: CASSEPGREKLFF
CDR3 DNA: TGTGCCAGCAGCGAACCGGGGAGGGAAAAACTGTTTTTT
clone size: NA
D gene: NA
V gene: TRBV9
J gene: TRBJ1-4

CDR3 protein: CSVSTGRGEQFF
CDR3 DNA: TGCAGCGTATCGACAGGTCGCGGTGAGCAGTTCTTC
clone size: NA
D gene: NA
V gene: TRBV29-1
J gene: TRBJ2-1

CDR3 protein: CAWSVGGEDEKLFF
CDR3 DNA: TGTGCCTGGAGTGTAGGGGGGGAGGATGAAAAACTGTTTTTT
clone size: NA
D gene: NA
V gene: TRBV30
J gene: TRBJ1-4

CDR3 protein: CAWRGAGGQPQHF
CDR3 DNA: TGTGCCTGGAGAGGAGCTGGTGGGCAGCCCCAGCATTTT
clone size: NA
D gene: NA
V gene: TRBV30
J gene: TRBJ1-5

CDR3 protein: CASREGQGWAETQYF
CDR3 DNA: TGTGCCAGCAGAGAGGGACAGGGATGGGCGGAGACCCAGTACTTC
clone size: NA
D gene: TRBD1
V gene: TRBV6-6
J gene: TRBJ2-5

CDR3 protein: CASSQGSGGDSGGYTF
CDR3 DNA: TGCGCCAGCAGCCAAGGTTCGGGAGGAGACTCTGGTGGCTACACCTTC
clone size: once
D gene: NA
V gene: TRBV4-3
J gene: TRBJ1-2

CDR3 protein: CASSPRGGEETQYF
CDR3 DNA: TGTGCCAGCAGCCCCAGGGGAGGGGAGGAGACCCAGTACTTC
clone size: NA
D gene: NA
V gene: TRBV5-4
J gene: TRBJ2-5

CDR3 protein: CASSSLPGQGLVNTEAFF
CDR3 DNA: TGCGCCAGCAGCTCGCTACCGGGACAGGGACTGGTGAACACTGAAGCTTTCTTT
clone size: NA
D gene: TRBD1
V gene: TRBV5-1
J gene: TRBJ1-1

CDR3 protein: CASSESQGFGTEAFF
CDR3 DNA: TGTGCCAGCAGTGAATCTCAGGGTTTTGGCACTGAAGCTTTCTTT
clone size: NA
D gene: NA
V gene: TRBV6-1
J gene: TRBJ1-1

CDR3 protein: CASSSLTGGGETQYF
CDR3 DNA: TGCGCCAGCAGCTCGCTGACAGGGGGCGGAGAGACCCAGTACTTC
clone size: NA
D gene: TRBD1
V gene: TRBV5-1
J gene: TRBJ2-5

CDR3 protein: CASSPRTGNQPQHF
CDR3 DNA: TGTGCCAGCAGCCCAAGGACAGGGAATCAGCCCCAGCATTTT
clone size: few
D gene: TRBD1
V gene: TRBV7-2
J gene: TRBJ1-5

CDR3 protein: CASSLERGPGPYEQYF
CDR3 DNA: TGTGCCAGCAGCTTAGAGCGGGGCCCCGGCCCATACGAGCAGTACTTC
clone size: NA
D gene: NA
V gene: TRBV11-3
J gene: TRBJ2-7

CDR3 protein: CASSYGAGIGQREQYF
CDR3 DNA: TGTGCCAGCAGTTACGGAGCGGGGATTGGGCAGCGCGAGCAGTACTTC
clone size: NA
D gene: TRBD2
V gene: TRBV6-5
J gene: TRBJ2-7

CDR3 protein: CASSISRERQETQYF
CDR3 DNA: TGTGCCAGTAGTATTAGCCGGGAGCGGCAAGAGACCCAGTACTTC
clone size: NA
D gene: NA
V gene: TRBV19
J gene: TRBJ2-5

CDR3 protein: CASSRGTGGEETRIYNEQFF
CDR3 DNA: TGTGCCAGCAGTAGAGGTACAGGGGGCGAAGAAACTCGAATTTACAATGAGCAGTTCTTC
clone size: NA
D gene: NA
V gene: TRBV21-1
J gene: TRBJ2-1

CDR3 protein: CASSPGTGEAGVTDTQYF
CDR3 DNA: TGTGCCAGCAGCCCGGGGACAGGGGAAGCGGGGGTCACAGATACGCAGTATTTT
clone size: few
D gene: TRBD1
V gene: TRBV14
J gene: TRBJ2-3

CDR3 protein: CASSLGLAGQFF
CDR3 DNA: TGCGCCAGCAGCTTAGGGCTAGCGGGACAGTTCTTC
clone size: NA
D gene: TRBD2
V gene: TRBV5-1
J gene: TRBJ2-1

CDR3 protein: CASSGRTGGYTF
CDR3 DNA: TGTGCCAGTAGTGGCCGGACAGGAGGCTACACCTTC
clone size: NA
D gene: TRBD1
V gene: TRBV19
J gene: TRBJ1-2

CDR3 protein: CASSFPHRGEGIPQETQYF
CDR3 DNA: TGTGCCAGCAGCTTCCCTCATCGGGGAGAGGGCATTCCCCAAGAGACCCAGTACTTC
clone size: NA
D gene: NA
V gene: TRBV7-9
J gene: TRBJ2-5

CDR3 protein: CASSSRTGIYEQYF
CDR3 DNA: TGTGCCAGCAGCTCCAGGACAGGGATCTACGAGCAGTACTTC
clone size: NA
D gene: TRBD1
V gene: TRBV7-2
J gene: TRBJ2-7

CDR3 protein: CASSSSVTYEQYF
CDR3 DNA: TGTGCCAGCAGTTCAAGCGTTACCTACGAGCAGTACTTC
clone size: NA
D gene: NA
V gene: TRBV27
J gene: TRBJ2-7

CDR3 protein: CASSPVGRNGDTQYF
CDR3 DNA: TGTGCCAGCTCACCGGTCGGGAGGAACGGGGATACGCAGTATTTT
clone size: NA
D gene: TRBD2
V gene: TRBV18
J gene: TRBJ2-3

CDR3 protein: CASSLDGTGAGNTIYF
CDR3 DNA: TGTGCCAGCAGCTTAGACGGGACAGGGGCTGGAAACACCATATATTTT
clone size: NA
D gene: TRBD1
V gene: TRBV7-8
J gene: TRBJ1-3

CDR3 protein: CASSLEPGLGRWETQYF
CDR3 DNA: TGTGCCAGCAGTTTAGAGCCGGGACTAGGGAGGTGGGAGACCCAGTACTTC
clone size: NA
D gene: TRBD2
V gene: TRBV28
J gene: TRBJ2-5

CDR3 protein: CSVTSSGGGTSTDTQYF
CDR3 DNA: TGCAGCGTCACATCTAGCGGGGGAGGCACTAGCACAGATACGCAGTATTTT
clone size: NA
D gene: TRBD2
V gene: TRBV29-1
J gene: TRBJ2-3

CDR3 protein: CAWSASHYGYTF
CDR3 DNA: TGTGCCTGGAGTGCCAGTCACTATGGCTACACCTTC
clone size: once
D gene: NA
V gene: TRBV30
J gene: TRBJ1-2

CDR3 protein: CASSQSLRDEQYF
CDR3 DNA: TGTGCCAGCAGCCAATCTCTCCGAGACGAGCAGTACTTC
clone size: NA
D gene: NA
V gene: TRBV4-2
J gene: TRBJ2-7

CDR3 protein: CAWSGGNYEQYF
CDR3 DNA: TGTGCCTGGAGTGGAGGGAACTACGAGCAGTACTTC
clone size: once
D gene: NA
V gene: TRBV30
J gene: TRBJ2-7

CDR3 protein: CAISEPEETVRHGYTF
CDR3 DNA: TGTGCCATCAGTGAGCCAGAAGAGACCGTCAGGCATGGCTACACCTTC
clone size: NA
D gene: NA
V gene: TRBV10-3
J gene: TRBJ1-2

CDR3 protein: CASSLNSYEQYF
CDR3 DNA: TGTGCCAGCAGCTTAAACAGCTACGAGCAGTACTTC
clone size: NA
D gene: NA
V gene: TRBV7-8
J gene: TRBJ2-7

CDR3 protein: CASSPGQESSGANVLTF
CDR3 DNA: TGCGCCAGCAGCCCGGGACAGGAGAGCTCTGGGGCCAACGTCCTGACTTTC
clone size: NA
D gene: TRBD1
V gene: TRBV5-1
J gene: TRBJ2-6

CDR3 protein: CASSLVGGSNSPLHF
CDR3 DNA: TGTGCCAGCAGCTTAGTAGGGGGATCGAACTCACCCCTCCACTTT
clone size: NA
D gene: NA
V gene: TRBV7-2
J gene: TRBJ1-6

CDR3 protein: CASSPGTGTREQYF
CDR3 DNA: TGTGCCAGCAGCCCCGGGACAGGGACTAGGGAGCAGTACTTC
clone size: once
D gene: NA
V gene: TRBV5-6
J gene: TRBJ2-7

CDR3 protein: CAWSVASEQYF
CDR3 DNA: TGTGCCTGGAGTGTAGCTAGCGAGCAGTACTTC
clone size: NA
D gene: NA
V gene: TRBV30
J gene: TRBJ2-7

CDR3 protein: CASSPQSGRSGNTIYF
CDR3 DNA: TGTGCCAGCTCACCACAATCAGGCCGCTCTGGAAACACCATATATTTT
clone size: few
D gene: NA
V gene: TRBV18
J gene: TRBJ1-3

CDR3 protein: CASSSPGQFDYEQYF
CDR3 DNA: TGTGCCAGCAGCTCTCCGGGACAGTTCGACTACGAGCAGTACTTC
clone size: NA
D gene: TRBD1
V gene: TRBV7-8
J gene: TRBJ2-7

CDR3 protein: CASSSSPEEEKLFF
CDR3 DNA: TGTGCCAGCAGTTCTTCCCCGGAGGAGGAAAAACTGTTTTTT
clone size: NA
D gene: NA
V gene: TRBV28
J gene: TRBJ1-4

CDR3 protein: CASSSWTSGRVYEQYF
CDR3 DNA: TGTGCCAGCAGCTCCTGGACTAGCGGGAGGGTCTACGAGCAGTACTTC
clone size: NA
D gene: TRBD2
V gene: TRBV7-9
J gene: TRBJ2-7